The T cell receptor (beta chain) under discussion was sequenced for a study of a mutant IDH1 vaccine in newly diagnosed glioma. Study-level background: The vaccination schedule gave patients eight doses in weeks 1, 3, 5, 7, 11, 15, 19 and 23. Treated patients, approximately 60% male and roughly 38% female, averaged roughly 40 years of age. General observations from the study: The study observed vaccine-induced immune responses in around 94% of patients.

V lost 4 bases, J lost 6 bases, and 6 bases lay in between. The V gene's germline CDR1 is MNHEY and CDR2 SMNVEV (reference sequence). This CDR3 comprises 12 residues. A remark on this clone: Its antigen remains unknown.

Time point indicated: week 11, during vaccination. Topical imiquimod accompanied each vaccine dose, which consisted of 300 ug of mutant IDH1 20-mer peptide. Donors harbored newly found WHO grade 3 or 4 IDH1-mutant, ATRX-lost astrocytomas. Sequencing used immunoSEQ multiplex PCR; TCRdb keeps in-frame clones, though not all of them. Of fewer than 65,000 clones listed, roughly 80% are singletons. This sequence originates from a man aged 50 to 59 with glioma. This material consisted of PBMCs, taken from a glioma patient whose treatment included an IDH1 peptide vaccine. The chain has TRBV27 and TRBJ2-2; D ambiguous. The CDR3 spells CASSSQSGELFF. The CDR3 DNA reads as TGTGCCAGCAGTTCACAATCCGGGGAGCTGTTTTTT.